Listed below are T cell receptor beta chains from one sample, sequenced in a study of long-term antiretroviral therapy in people with HIV. Clones were sequenced by immunoSEQ multiplex PCR, and TCRdb holds only the in-frame ones, with some missing. The data contain nearly 50,000 clones, about 81% of them singletons. The material was unsorted PBMCs, obtained 0.8 years after starting antiretroviral therapy. All receptors derive from a woman aged 18-29 years with HIV. Each CDR3 is given with its conserved first and last residue. A D gene is named only where the DNA matches it firmly. Clone size, where shown, is once, few, many, or a class for clones that have expanded.

V gene: TRBV9
clone size: .
D gene: TRBD2
J gene: TRBJ2-3
CDR3 DNA: TGTGCCAGCAGCTCCTACGGGGGGGGGACCAACACAGATACGCAGTATTTT
CDR3 protein: CASSSYGGGTNTDTQYF

V gene: TRBV6-1
clone size: .
D gene: TRBD2
J gene: TRBJ2-1
CDR3 DNA: TGTGCCAGCAGTGGCCCGGGACTAGCGGGGGTCCGCGAGGGGTTCTTC
CDR3 protein: CASSGPGLAGVREGFF

V gene: TRBV7-6
clone size: .
D gene: TRBD2
J gene: TRBJ2-1
CDR3 DNA: TGTGCCAGCAGCTTCCCTAGCGGCAACTACAATGAGCAGTTCTTC
CDR3 protein: CASSFPSGNYNEQFF

V gene: TRBV9
clone size: once
D gene: .
J gene: TRBJ2-3
CDR3 DNA: TGTGCCAGCAGCGTAGGGGCGGGTACGCAGTATTTT
CDR3 protein: CASSVGAGTQYF

V gene: TRBV13
clone size: .
D gene: .
J gene: TRBJ1-5
CDR3 DNA: TGTGCCAGCAGCTTAGGAGGGAAGGATAGCAATCAGCCCCAGCATTTT
CDR3 protein: CASSLGGKDSNQPQHF

V gene: TRBV29-1
clone size: .
D gene: TRBD1
J gene: TRBJ2-2
CDR3 DNA: TGCAGTGCTCTCACAGGGGGCGCGAACACCGGGGAGCTGTTTTTT
CDR3 protein: CSALTGGANTGELFF

V gene: TRBV5-1
clone size: .
D gene: .
J gene: TRBJ2-6
CDR3 DNA: TGCGCCAGCAGCTTGATCAGGGCTCTTGACAGCGTCCTGACTTTC
CDR3 protein: CASSLIRALDSVLTF

V gene: TRBV9
clone size: once
D gene: .
J gene: TRBJ2-7
CDR3 DNA: TGTGCCTCGGGCCCAGGATCCTACGAGCAGTACTTC
CDR3 protein: CASGPGSYEQYF

V gene: TRBV28
clone size: .
D gene: .
J gene: TRBJ2-7
CDR3 DNA: TGTGCCAGCAGTTTATTTTCCGGGGAGCAGTACTTC
CDR3 protein: CASSLFSGEQYF

V gene: TRBV5-4
clone size: .
D gene: .
J gene: TRBJ2-7
CDR3 DNA: TGTGCCAGCAGCTTGGACCTCTCCTACGAGCAGTACTTC
CDR3 protein: CASSLDLSYEQYF

V gene: TRBV28
clone size: .
D gene: .
J gene: TRBJ1-5
CDR3 DNA: TGTGCCAGCAACGCTCCGGGAAGGGACTCCGTTTCGCCCCAGCATTTT
CDR3 protein: CASNAPGRDSVSPQHF

V gene: TRBV7-7
clone size: .
D gene: TRBD1
J gene: TRBJ2-3
CDR3 DNA: TGTGCTAGCAGCTTCCGGACAGGCAATACGCAGTATTTT
CDR3 protein: CASSFRTGNTQYF

V gene: TRBV27
clone size: .
D gene: .
J gene: TRBJ2-3
CDR3 DNA: TGTGCCAGCAGTCCCCACACAGATACGCAGTATTTT
CDR3 protein: CASSPHTDTQYF

V gene: TRBV4-3
clone size: .
D gene: TRBD2
J gene: TRBJ2-4
CDR3 DNA: TGCGCCAGCAGCCAAGAAGGACTAGCGAACATTCAGTACTTC
CDR3 protein: CASSQEGLANIQYF

V gene: TRBV5-4
clone size: .
D gene: .
J gene: TRBJ2-7
CDR3 DNA: TGTGCCAGCAGTCTCGGCCGCCGCTACGAGCAGTACTTC
CDR3 protein: CASSLGRRYEQYF

V gene: TRBV11-2
clone size: once
D gene: TRBD2
J gene: TRBJ2-1
CDR3 DNA: TGTGCCAGCAGCCCTTTAGCGGGAATCCAGTTCTTC
CDR3 protein: CASSPLAGIQFF

V gene: TRBV2
clone size: .
D gene: TRBD1
J gene: TRBJ1-2
CDR3 DNA: TGTGCCAGCAGCTCCGGGACAGGGGTCTATGGCTACACCTTC
CDR3 protein: CASSSGTGVYGYTF

V gene: TRBV19
clone size: few
D gene: TRBD2
J gene: TRBJ2-7
CDR3 DNA: TGTGCCAGTGGGTCGTGGGGGGGTAACTACGAGCAGTACTTC
CDR3 protein: CASGSWGGNYEQYF

V gene: TRBV28
clone size: .
D gene: .
J gene: TRBJ2-5
CDR3 DNA: TGTGCCAGCAGTTTATTTGGGACATCCAGCCAAGAGACCCAGTACTTC
CDR3 protein: CASSLFGTSSQETQYF

V gene: TRBV11-3
clone size: .
D gene: TRBD2
J gene: TRBJ2-1
CDR3 DNA: TGTGCCAGCTCCCCTCGGGGGGGCTCCTACAATGAGCAGTTCTTC
CDR3 protein: CASSPRGGSYNEQFF

V gene: TRBV5-1
clone size: once
D gene: TRBD1
J gene: TRBJ1-1
CDR3 DNA: TGCGCCAGCAGCTTGGCCAGGGGGATAGGAGTGAACACTGAAGCTTTCTTT
CDR3 protein: CASSLARGIGVNTEAFF

V gene: TRBV4-2
clone size: .
D gene: .
J gene: TRBJ2-2
CDR3 DNA: TGTGCCAGCAGCCAGTATCGCGACTCCACCGGGGAGCTGTTTTTT
CDR3 protein: CASSQYRDSTGELFF

V gene: TRBV5-6
clone size: .
D gene: .
J gene: TRBJ2-1
CDR3 DNA: TGTGCCAGCAGCTTGAGGAGAAATGAGCAGTTCTTC
CDR3 protein: CASSLRRNEQFF

V gene: TRBV10-3
clone size: .
D gene: .
J gene: TRBJ2-3
CDR3 DNA: TGTGCCATCAGTAGGGACCTTACAGATACGCAGTATTTT
CDR3 protein: CAISRDLTDTQYF

V gene: TRBV19
clone size: .
D gene: .
J gene: TRBJ2-2
CDR3 DNA: TGTGCCAGTAGTATACAGGTCTCTGGGGAGCTGTTTTTT
CDR3 protein: CASSIQVSGELFF

V gene: TRBV19
clone size: .
D gene: TRBD2
J gene: TRBJ2-7
CDR3 DNA: TGTGCCAGTAGTGACCTAGCGGGTTACGAGCAGTACTTC
CDR3 protein: CASSDLAGYEQYF

V gene: TRBV7-2
clone size: .
D gene: .
J gene: TRBJ2-3
CDR3 DNA: TGTGCCAGCAGCTTAGGTATAGCCGGGTCCCAGGCAGATACGCAGTATTTT
CDR3 protein: CASSLGIAGSQADTQYF

V gene: TRBV9
clone size: few
D gene: .
J gene: TRBJ2-2
CDR3 DNA: TGTGCCAGCAGCGTAAGAGAATGGCCCGGGGAGCTGTTTTTT
CDR3 protein: CASSVREWPGELFF

V gene: TRBV11-3
clone size: .
D gene: TRBD2
J gene: TRBJ2-3
CDR3 DNA: TGTGCCAGCAGCAGTGCGGGACTAATCACAGATACGCAGTATTTT
CDR3 protein: CASSSAGLITDTQYF

V gene: TRBV9
clone size: .
D gene: TRBD2
J gene: TRBJ2-1
CDR3 DNA: TGTGCCAGCAGCGTAGGGCATAGCGGGAGGTTCGATGAGCAGTTCTTC
CDR3 protein: CASSVGHSGRFDEQFF

V gene: TRBV6-5
clone size: .
D gene: TRBD2
J gene: TRBJ2-7
CDR3 DNA: TGTGCCAGCAGAGATCACAGACTAGCTGGGTACGAGCAGTACTTC
CDR3 protein: CASRDHRLAGYEQYF

V gene: TRBV28
clone size: .
D gene: .
J gene: TRBJ1-5
CDR3 DNA: TGTGCCAGCAGTTTATCAGCAGGCGGGCAGCCCCAGCATTTT
CDR3 protein: CASSLSAGGQPQHF

V gene: TRBV18
clone size: few
D gene: .
J gene: TRBJ1-2
CDR3 DNA: TGTGCCAGCTCACCAAGGGCGGGGGCGACATCCTATGTGGGCTACACCTTC
CDR3 protein: CASSPRAGATSYVGYTF

V gene: TRBV10-3
clone size: .
D gene: .
J gene: TRBJ1-2
CDR3 DNA: TGTGCCATCAGCCTAGATCGGGACCTATATGGCTACACCTTC
CDR3 protein: CAISLDRDLYGYTF

V gene: TRBV27
clone size: .
D gene: .
J gene: TRBJ2-5
CDR3 DNA: TGTGCCAGCAGTCTCTCTTCGGGACGGGGTTGGGAGACCCAGTACTTC
CDR3 protein: CASSLSSGRGWETQYF

V gene: TRBV19
clone size: .
D gene: .
J gene: TRBJ1-5
CDR3 DNA: TGTGCCAGTACCGATGGGGGGAATCAGCCCCAGCATTTT
CDR3 protein: CASTDGGNQPQHF

V gene: TRBV5-4
clone size: .
D gene: TRBD1
J gene: TRBJ1-1
CDR3 DNA: TGTGCCAGCAGTCCAGAGGGGGCACGGTTGTACACTGAAGCTTTCTTT
CDR3 protein: CASSPEGARLYTEAFF

V gene: TRBV19
clone size: .
D gene: .
J gene: TRBJ2-1
CDR3 DNA: TGTGCCAGTAGTATGAACAATGAGCAGTTCTTC
CDR3 protein: CASSMNNEQFF

V gene: TRBV6-5
clone size: .
D gene: .
J gene: TRBJ2-2
CDR3 DNA: TGTGCCAGCAACTTAGGGGGGGCCGGGGAGCTGTTTTTT
CDR3 protein: CASNLGGAGELFF

V gene: TRBV4-3
clone size: .
D gene: TRBD2
J gene: TRBJ2-1
CDR3 DNA: TGCGCCAGCAGCCAAGAAAGAGGACTAGCGGGAGGGCTGTATGAGCAGTTCTTC
CDR3 protein: CASSQERGLAGGLYEQFF

V gene: TRBV7-9
clone size: .
D gene: TRBD2
J gene: TRBJ2-7
CDR3 DNA: TGTGCCAGCAGCGCTCGGGCGGGGGAGTCTTGGTACGAGCAGTACTTC
CDR3 protein: CASSARAGESWYEQYF

V gene: TRBV7-2
clone size: .
D gene: TRBD1
J gene: TRBJ2-6
CDR3 DNA: TGTGCCAGCAGCTTAGCGCTACCAGGGGGCGCCTCTGGGGCCAACGTCCTGACTTTC
CDR3 protein: CASSLALPGGASGANVLTF

V gene: TRBV6-1
clone size: .
D gene: TRBD1
J gene: TRBJ1-5
CDR3 DNA: TGTGCCAGCAGTATCCGGACAGGGGGCGATCAGCCCCAGCATTTT
CDR3 protein: CASSIRTGGDQPQHF

V gene: TRBV12-2
clone size: .
D gene: .
J gene: TRBJ1-5
CDR3 DNA: TGTGCAAGTCGCTTAGAGACAGGGAAGGACAATCAGCCCCAGCATTTT
CDR3 protein: CASRLETGKDNQPQHF

V gene: TRBV9
clone size: .
D gene: .
J gene: TRBJ1-6
CDR3 DNA: TGTGCCAGCAGGTCGGGGTGGGACAATTCACCCCTCCACTTT
CDR3 protein: CASRSGWDNSPLHF

V gene: TRBV7-3
clone size: .
D gene: .
J gene: TRBJ2-1
CDR3 DNA: TGTGCCAGCAGCCCACCGGGACTCAACAATGAGCAGTTCTTC
CDR3 protein: CASSPPGLNNEQFF

V gene: TRBV7-8
clone size: once
D gene: TRBD2
J gene: TRBJ2-7
CDR3 DNA: TGTGCCAGCAGCTTTCGACAGGGTAGCGGGAGTACCAGGGGGCAGTACTTC
CDR3 protein: CASSFRQGSGSTRGQYF

V gene: TRBV15
clone size: .
D gene: .
J gene: TRBJ2-7
CDR3 DNA: TGTGCCACCAGCAGAGATCCGCCAGGGGGGAAGAGCGAGCAGTACTTC
CDR3 protein: CATSRDPPGGKSEQYF

V gene: TRBV9
clone size: once
D gene: TRBD1
J gene: TRBJ2-7
CDR3 DNA: TGTGCCAGCAGCTACGGGGACAGGGACGAGCAGTACTTC
CDR3 protein: CASSYGDRDEQYF

V gene: TRBV7-2
clone size: .
D gene: .
J gene: TRBJ2-3
CDR3 DNA: TGTGCCAGCAGCTTAAGCGCGGAGCGCACAGATACGCAGTATTTT
CDR3 protein: CASSLSAERTDTQYF